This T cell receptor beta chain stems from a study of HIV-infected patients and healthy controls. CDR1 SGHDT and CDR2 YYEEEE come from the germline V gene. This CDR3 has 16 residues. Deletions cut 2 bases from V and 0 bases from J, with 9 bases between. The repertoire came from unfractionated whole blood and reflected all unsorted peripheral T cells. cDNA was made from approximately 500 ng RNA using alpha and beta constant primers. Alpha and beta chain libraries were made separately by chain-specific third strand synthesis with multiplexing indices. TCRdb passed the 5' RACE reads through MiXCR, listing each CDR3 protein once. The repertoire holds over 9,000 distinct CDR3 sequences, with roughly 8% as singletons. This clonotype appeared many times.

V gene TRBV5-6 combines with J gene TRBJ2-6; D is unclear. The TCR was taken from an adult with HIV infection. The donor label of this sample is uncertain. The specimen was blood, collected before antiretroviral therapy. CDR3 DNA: TGTGCCAGCAGCTTTACTGGCGTCTCTGGGGCCAACGTCCTGACTTTC. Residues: CASSFTGVSGANVLTF.